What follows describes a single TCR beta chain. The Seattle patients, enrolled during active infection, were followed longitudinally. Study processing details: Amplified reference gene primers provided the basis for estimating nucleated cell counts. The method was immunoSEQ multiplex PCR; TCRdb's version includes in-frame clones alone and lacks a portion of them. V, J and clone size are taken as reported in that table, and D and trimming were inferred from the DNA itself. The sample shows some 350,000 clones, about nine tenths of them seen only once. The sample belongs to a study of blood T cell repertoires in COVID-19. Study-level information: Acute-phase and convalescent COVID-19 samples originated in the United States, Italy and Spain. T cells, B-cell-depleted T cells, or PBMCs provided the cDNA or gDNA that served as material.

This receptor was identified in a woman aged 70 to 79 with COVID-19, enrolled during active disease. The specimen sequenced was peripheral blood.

The CDR3 reads CASSPDYSYNEQFF. For the CDR3, the DNA is TGTGCCAGCAGCCCGGACTATTCCTACAATGAGCAGTTCTTC. The J gene is TRBJ2-1, the V gene TRBV2, with D possibly matching TRBD2 (6 bases). Germline V CDR1 and CDR2: SNHLY, FYNNEI. V was shortened by 6 bases and J by 1 base, with 10 bases between the two germline ends. CDR3 length: 14 residues.